This T cell receptor (beta chain) was documented in a study of long-term antiretroviral therapy in people with HIV. All donors provided no fewer than one pre-ART and no fewer than two post-ART PBMC samples. V gave up 5 bases and J gave up 3 bases; unmatched junction bases: 4. This CDR3 is built from 15 residues. Germline CDR1 and CDR2: SGDLS and YYNGEE. Study outcomes and limitations: The clones with expansion before ART were dominant in the repertoire at all time points.

On this clone itself: Its antigen is undetermined.

Sequencing used immunoSEQ v3.0 at survey level. A per-sample goal of about 35,000-50,000 T-cell genomes was targeted by sequencing. Sequenced by immunoSEQ multiplex PCR; TCRdb stores in-frame clones only, minus some. Of tens of thousands of clones listed, approximately 82% were seen once; the top ten hold under 20%. This sequence joins TRBV9 and TRBJ2-2; 10 nucleotides agree with TRBD1. The sequences come from unsorted PBMCs, collected 0.1 years before starting antiretroviral therapy. This clonotype was obtained from a man younger than 35 with HIV. CDR3 in amino acids: CASRSGTGDTGELFF. The CDR3 nucleotides are TGTGCCAGCAGGTCGGGGACAGGGGACACCGGGGAGCTGTTTTTT.